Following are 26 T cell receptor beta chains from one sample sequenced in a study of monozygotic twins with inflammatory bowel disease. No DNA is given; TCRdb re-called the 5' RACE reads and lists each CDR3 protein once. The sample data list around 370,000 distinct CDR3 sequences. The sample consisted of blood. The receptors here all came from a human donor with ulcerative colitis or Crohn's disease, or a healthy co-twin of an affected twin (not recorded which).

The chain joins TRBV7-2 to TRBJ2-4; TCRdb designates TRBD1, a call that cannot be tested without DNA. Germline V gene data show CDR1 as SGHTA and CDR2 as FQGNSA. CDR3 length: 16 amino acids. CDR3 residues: CASSSRQGLAKNIQYF.

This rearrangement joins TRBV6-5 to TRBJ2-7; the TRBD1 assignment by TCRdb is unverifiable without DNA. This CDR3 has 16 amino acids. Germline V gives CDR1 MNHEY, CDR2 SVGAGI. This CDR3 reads CTSSYHRQGSSYEQYF.

CDR3 region: CASSLADGVGGGELFF. The chain combines TRBV7-2 with TRBJ2-2; with no DNA, the TCRdb D assignment of TRBD2 cannot be verified. The CDR3 is 16 residues long. Germline loops: CDR1 SGHTA, CDR2 FQGNSA.

The CDR3: CASSLGTGRNEQFF. V gene TRBV5-6 combines with J gene TRBJ2-1; the TRBD1 assignment by TCRdb is unverifiable without DNA. Germline V gene sequence: CDR1 SGHDT, CDR2 YYEEEE. This CDR3 comprises 14 residues.

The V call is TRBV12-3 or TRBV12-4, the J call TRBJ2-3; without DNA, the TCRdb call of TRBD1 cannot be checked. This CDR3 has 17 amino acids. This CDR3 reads CASSRGVTGLAADTQYF.

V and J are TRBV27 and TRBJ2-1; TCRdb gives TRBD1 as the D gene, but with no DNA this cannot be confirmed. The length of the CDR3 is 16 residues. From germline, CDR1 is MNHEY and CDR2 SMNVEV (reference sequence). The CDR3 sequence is CASNPTGATSYNEQFF.

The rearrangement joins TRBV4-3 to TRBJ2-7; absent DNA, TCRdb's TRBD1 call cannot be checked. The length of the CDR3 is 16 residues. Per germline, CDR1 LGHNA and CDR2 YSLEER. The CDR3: CASSQDVRTGYYEQYF.

The CDR3 spells CASSPSLAQETQYF. The rearrangement links TRBV4-3 to TRBJ2-5; no DNA is available, so the TRBD2 call from TCRdb remains unchecked. This CDR3 has 14 residues. Germline CDR1 is LGHNA and CDR2 is YSLEER.

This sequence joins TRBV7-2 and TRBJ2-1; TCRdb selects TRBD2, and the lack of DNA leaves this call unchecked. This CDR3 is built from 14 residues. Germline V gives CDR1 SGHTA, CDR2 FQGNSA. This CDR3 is CASSPLTGSNEQFF.

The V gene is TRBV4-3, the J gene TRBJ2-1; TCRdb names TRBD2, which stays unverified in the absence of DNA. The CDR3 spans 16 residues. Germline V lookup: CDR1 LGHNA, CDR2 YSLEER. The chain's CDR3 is CASSRSSGGGYDEQFF.

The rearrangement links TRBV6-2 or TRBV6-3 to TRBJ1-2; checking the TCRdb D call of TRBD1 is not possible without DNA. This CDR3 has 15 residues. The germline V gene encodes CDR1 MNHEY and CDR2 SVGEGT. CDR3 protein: CASSPGTDAPYGYTF.

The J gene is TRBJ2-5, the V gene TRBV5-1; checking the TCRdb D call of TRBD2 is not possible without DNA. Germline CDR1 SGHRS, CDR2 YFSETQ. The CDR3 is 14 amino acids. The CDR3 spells CASSDGWASGTQYF.

The chain's CDR3 is CASSLEVSGSYEQYF. The chain has TRBV11-2 and TRBJ2-7. Germline V gene lookup returns CDR1 SGHAT and CDR2 FQNNGV. The CDR3 is 15 amino acids.

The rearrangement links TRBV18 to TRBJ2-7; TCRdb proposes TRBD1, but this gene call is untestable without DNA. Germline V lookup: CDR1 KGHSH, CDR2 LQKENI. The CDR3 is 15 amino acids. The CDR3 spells CASSRGQGEGYEQYF.

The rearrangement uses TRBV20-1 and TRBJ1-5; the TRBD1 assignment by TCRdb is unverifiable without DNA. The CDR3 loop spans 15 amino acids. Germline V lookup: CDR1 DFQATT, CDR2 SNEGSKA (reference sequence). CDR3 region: CSARALQGSDQPQHF.

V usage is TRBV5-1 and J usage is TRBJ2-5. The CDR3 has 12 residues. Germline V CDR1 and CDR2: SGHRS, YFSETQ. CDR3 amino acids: CASSLAREAQYF.

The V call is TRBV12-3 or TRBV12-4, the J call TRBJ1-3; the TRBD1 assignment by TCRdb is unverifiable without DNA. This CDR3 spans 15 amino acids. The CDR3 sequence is CASSFPGNSGNTIYF.

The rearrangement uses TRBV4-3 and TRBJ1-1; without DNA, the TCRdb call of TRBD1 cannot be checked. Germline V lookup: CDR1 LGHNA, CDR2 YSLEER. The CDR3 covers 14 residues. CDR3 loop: CASSQDRGDTEAFF.

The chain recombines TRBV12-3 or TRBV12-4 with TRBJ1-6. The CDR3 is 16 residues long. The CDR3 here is CASSLDSGDYNSPLHF.

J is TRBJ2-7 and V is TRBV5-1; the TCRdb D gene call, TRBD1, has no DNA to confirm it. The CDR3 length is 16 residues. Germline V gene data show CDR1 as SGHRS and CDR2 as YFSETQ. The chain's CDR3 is CASSLTGTASSYEQYF.

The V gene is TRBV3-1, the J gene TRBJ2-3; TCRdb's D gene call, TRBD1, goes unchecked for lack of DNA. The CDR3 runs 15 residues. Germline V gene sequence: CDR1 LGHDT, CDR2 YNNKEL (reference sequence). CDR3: CASSPRGAYTDTQYF.

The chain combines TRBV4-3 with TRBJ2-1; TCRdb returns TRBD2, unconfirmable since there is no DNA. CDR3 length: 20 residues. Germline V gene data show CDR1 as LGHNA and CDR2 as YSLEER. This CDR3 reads CASSQDMLAGVRSSYNEQFF.

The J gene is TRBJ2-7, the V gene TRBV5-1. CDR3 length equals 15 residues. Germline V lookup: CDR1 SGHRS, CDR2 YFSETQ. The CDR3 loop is CASSLVSGTTYEQYF.

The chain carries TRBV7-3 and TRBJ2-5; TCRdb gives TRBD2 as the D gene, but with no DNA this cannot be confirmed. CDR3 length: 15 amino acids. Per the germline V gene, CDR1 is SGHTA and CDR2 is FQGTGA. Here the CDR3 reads CASSLGLAARETQYF.

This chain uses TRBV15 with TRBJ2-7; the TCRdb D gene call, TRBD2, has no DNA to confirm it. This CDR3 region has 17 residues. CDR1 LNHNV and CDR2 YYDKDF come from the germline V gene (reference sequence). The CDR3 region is CATSRDRTSGVTYEQYF.

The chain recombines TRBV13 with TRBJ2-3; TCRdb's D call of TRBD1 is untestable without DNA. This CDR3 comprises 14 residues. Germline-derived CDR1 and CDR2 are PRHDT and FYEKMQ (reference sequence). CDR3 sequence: CASSSTGEGDTQYF.